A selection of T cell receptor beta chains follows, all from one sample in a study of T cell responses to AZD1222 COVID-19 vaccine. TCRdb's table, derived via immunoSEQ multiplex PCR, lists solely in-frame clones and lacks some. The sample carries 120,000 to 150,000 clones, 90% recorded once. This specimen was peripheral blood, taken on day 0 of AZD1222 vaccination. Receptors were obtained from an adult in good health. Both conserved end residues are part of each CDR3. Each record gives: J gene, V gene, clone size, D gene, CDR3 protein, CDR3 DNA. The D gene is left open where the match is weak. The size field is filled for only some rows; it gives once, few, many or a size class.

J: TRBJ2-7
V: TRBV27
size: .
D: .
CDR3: CASSLGPWREQYF
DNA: TGTGCCAGCAGTTTGGGGCCTTGGCGAGAGCAGTACTTC

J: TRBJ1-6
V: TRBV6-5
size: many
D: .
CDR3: CASSYGNKALHF
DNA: TGTGCCAGCAGTTACGGGAACAAGGCCCTCCACTTT

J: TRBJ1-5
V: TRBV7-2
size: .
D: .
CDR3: CASSLGGLGNQPQHF
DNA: TGTGCCAGCAGCTTAGGAGGGTTGGGAAATCAGCCCCAGCATTTT

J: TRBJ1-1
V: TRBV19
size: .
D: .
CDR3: CASSYNGNTEAFF
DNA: TGTGCCAGTAGTTATAATGGGAACACTGAAGCTTTCTTT

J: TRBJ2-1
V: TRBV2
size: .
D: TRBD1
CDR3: CASSGGRGSRDEQFF
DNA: TGTGCCAGCAGTGGGGGCAGGGGGTCTAGGGATGAGCAGTTCTTC

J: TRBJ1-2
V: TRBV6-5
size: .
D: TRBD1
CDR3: CASAGTGRNYGYTF
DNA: TGTGCCAGCGCCGGGACAGGGAGGAACTATGGCTACACCTTC

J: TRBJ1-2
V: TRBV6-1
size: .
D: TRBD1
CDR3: CASSGAGGAANYGYTF
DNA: TGTGCCAGCAGTGGGGCAGGGGGAGCGGCTAACTATGGCTACACCTTC

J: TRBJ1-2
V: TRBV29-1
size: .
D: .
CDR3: CSVEGGTFYGYTF
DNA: TGCAGCGTTGAGGGAGGGACATTCTATGGCTACACCTTC

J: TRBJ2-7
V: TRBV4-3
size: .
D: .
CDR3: CASSQVQGLTYEQYF
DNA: TGCGCCAGCAGCCAAGTTCAGGGACTCACCTACGAGCAGTACTTC

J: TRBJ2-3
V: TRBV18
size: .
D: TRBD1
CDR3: CASSRDRAGTDTQYF
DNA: TGTGCCAGCTCTCGGGACAGGGCGGGCACAGATACGCAGTATTTT

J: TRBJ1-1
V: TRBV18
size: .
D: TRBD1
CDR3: CASSPLAGAGGMNTEAFF
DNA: TGTGCCAGCTCACCTTTGGCCGGGGCAGGGGGGATGAACACTGAAGCTTTCTTT

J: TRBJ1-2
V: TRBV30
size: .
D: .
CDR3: CALIRDASNYGYTF
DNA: TGTGCCTTGATCCGGGACGCCTCTAACTATGGCTACACCTTC

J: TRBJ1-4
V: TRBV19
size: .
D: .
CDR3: CASSILTERNEKLFF
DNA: TGTGCCAGTAGTATCTTGACGGAACGAAATGAAAAACTGTTTTTT

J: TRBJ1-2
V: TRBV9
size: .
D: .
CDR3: CASSACYTF
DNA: TGTGCCAGCAGCGCGTGCTACACCTTC

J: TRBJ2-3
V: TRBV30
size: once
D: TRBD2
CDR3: CAWSVHGSGFTDTQYF
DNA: TGTGCCTGGAGTGTTCATGGTAGCGGGTTCACAGATACGCAGTATTTT

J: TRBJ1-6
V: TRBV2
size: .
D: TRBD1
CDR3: CASSPGQGNSPLHF
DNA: TGTGCCAGCAGCCCGGGACAGGGGAATTCACCCCTCCACTTT